This passage covers 19 T cell receptor beta chains from one sample sequenced in a study of high-grade serous ovarian cancer treatment subgroups. Tumor samples were obtained before definitive surgery or chemotherapy. This table comes from immunoSEQ multiplex PCR, and its TCRdb copy is limited to in-frame clones, with some not included. The repertoire holds more than 4,000 clones, with more than 70% as singletons. Sequencing input: tumor tissue. The receptors here all came from a human donor with high-grade serous ovarian cancer.

This clone was recorded a few times. The chain recombines TRBV7-6 with TRBJ2-1, with D unclear. The CDR3 covers 14 residues. Per the germline V gene, CDR1 is SGHVS and CDR2 is FNYEAQ. Trimming took 8 bases from V and 4 from J, leaving 15 bases between them. CDR3 in amino acids: CASALDPLYNEQFF. In DNA form, the CDR3 reads TGTGCCAGCGCGCTAGACCCCCTATACAATGAGCAGTTCTTC.

The genes are TRBV5-1 and TRBJ2-7, with 7 bases aligning to TRBD1. The CDR3 extends over 13 amino acids. From germline, CDR1 is SGHRS and CDR2 YFSETQ. J gave up 6 bases and V 3 bases, and 6 bases lay outside the gene matches. The CDR3 loop reads CASSSTTGSEQYF. For the CDR3, the DNA is TGCGCCAGCAGCTCTACGACAGGGAGCGAGCAGTACTTC.

The J gene is TRBJ2-3, the V gene TRBV2; 11 nucleotides align to TRBD1. J lost 7 bases, V lost 7 bases, and 7 bases had no gene match. The germline CDR1 and CDR2 sequences are SNHLY and FYNNEI. The CDR3 length is 14 residues. CDR3 DNA sequence: TGTGCCAGCATCCGGGACAGGGGGGTGTATACGCAGTATTTT. Amino acids: CASIRDRGVYTQYF.

The rearrangement uses TRBV11-2 and TRBJ2-7, with unresolved D. CDR1 is SGHAT and CDR2 is FQNNGV in the germline V gene. The CDR3 has 14 residues. V was shortened by 3 bases and J by 0 bases, with 9 bases between the two germline ends. The CDR3 coding sequence is TGTGCCAGCAGCTTTCGCGGCGCCTCCTACGAGCAGTACTTC. It codes for CASSFRGASYEQYF.

V and J are TRBV20-1 and TRBJ2-7; no clear D. V was shortened by 1 base and J by 6 bases, with 7 bases between the two germline ends. The germline gives CDR1 DFQATT, CDR2 SNEGSKA (reference sequence). This CDR3 contains 11 residues. The CDR3 sequence: CSARGTSEQYV. CDR3 coding DNA: TGCAGTGCTAGAGGGACCAGCGAGCAGTACGTC.

This clone was recorded a few times. The chain employs TRBV18 and TRBJ2-3; D is perhaps TRBD2 (5 bases). The CDR3 contains 16 residues. Germline V gene data show CDR1 as KGHSH and CDR2 as LQKENI. V was clipped by 4 bases and J by 2 bases, with 16 bases between them. CDR3: CASSLTSIRDTDTQYF. CDR3 DNA: TGTGCCAGCTCACTCACATCGATTCGGGACACAGATACGCAGTATTTT.

This chain links TRBV27 with TRBJ2-2; 7 positions agree with TRBD1. V lost 5 bases to trimming and J lost 7 bases; unmatched junction nucleotides: 7. The germline V gene has CDR1 MNHEY and CDR2 SMNVEV (reference sequence). CDR3 length: 14 residues. CDR3 amino acids: CASSRQGSVGELFF. The CDR3, as DNA: TGTGCCAGCAGTCGACAGGGTAGTGTCGGGGAGCTGTTTTTT.

Written as DNA, the CDR3 is TGTGCCAGCACTTCCCTGGGGGACGAGCAGTACTTC. Translating it yields CASTSLGDEQYF. The chain combines TRBV27 with TRBJ2-7; perhaps D is TRBD1 or TRBD2 (5 bases each). Germline V gene data show CDR1 as MNHEY and CDR2 as SMNVEV (reference sequence). V was cut by 7 bases and J by 5 bases, with 12 bases left in between. The CDR3 consists of 12 residues.

This chain uses TRBV5-5 with TRBJ2-3, with TRBD2 matching over 9 bases. Germline CDR1 SGHKS, CDR2 YYEKEE (reference sequence). V dropped 4 bases and J dropped 3; count of bases not matched to a gene: 12. This CDR3 is built from 17 residues. The CDR3 region has the DNA TGTGCCAGCAGCCCCCCGGGTAGCGGGAGACCTACAGATACGCAGTATTTT. The encoded protein is CASSPPGSGRPTDTQYF.

V gene TRBV27 combines with J gene TRBJ2-7, with 9 bases matching TRBD2. Germline V lookup: CDR1 MNHEY, CDR2 SMNVEV (reference sequence). The ends lost 10 bases at V and 3 bases at J; junction bases unmatched: 10. The CDR3 covers 14 residues. CDR3 protein: CATRPLSGSYEQYV. The CDR3 bases are TGTGCCACCCGCCCCCTTAGCGGGAGCTACGAGCAGTACGTC.

The table lists this clone with a few counts. J is TRBJ2-6 and V is TRBV10-3; TRBD1 matches 7 bases. The V gene end was trimmed by 4 bases and the J gene end by 0 bases; junction bases not matched to a gene: 6. Germline CDR1 ENHRY, CDR2 SYGVKD. The CDR3 consists of 17 residues. The CDR3: CAISGDSFLSGANVLTF. CDR3 sequence (DNA): TGTGCCATCAGTGGGGACAGTTTTCTCTCTGGGGCCAACGTCCTGACTTTC.

This rearrangement joins TRBV2 to TRBJ1-2, with D tentatively TRBD1 (5 bases). CDR1 and CDR2 from the germline V gene are SNHLY and FYNNEI. CDR3 size: 14 residues. V gave up 4 bases and J gave up 2 bases, with 11 bases separating them. In nucleotides, the CDR3 is TGTGCCAGCAGTGGACCCAGGGACAACTATGGCTACACCTTC. Protein product: CASSGPRDNYGYTF.

The sample holds one count of this clone. This chain joins TRBV7-8 and TRBJ2-7, with D possibly matching TRBD2 (5 bases). V lost 5 bases and J lost 3, with 11 bases in between. CDR1 and CDR2 from the germline V gene are SGHVS and FQNEAQ. CDR3 length: 13 residues. CDR3 nucleotides: TGTGCCAGCAGCGACCAGACTAACTACGAGCAGTACGTC. Its protein is CASSDQTNYEQYV.

This chain joins TRBV5-1 and TRBJ2-7, with TRBD2 matching 12 bases. Germline values: CDR1 SGHRS, CDR2 YFSETQ. The CDR3 consists of 16 residues. V was pared by 5 bases and J by 7 bases, with 13 bases of the junction left unmatched. The CDR3, as DNA: TGCGCCAGCAGGTCCCGGACTAGCGGGATGGGGAGGGAGCAGTACGTC. It is translated as CASRSRTSGMGREQYV.

This rearrangement joins TRBV27 to TRBJ2-3; no clear D gene. With 4 bases removed from V and 1 base from J, the gap between germline ends came to 12 bases. The CDR3 consists of 15 residues. CDR1 MNHEY and CDR2 SMNVEV come from the germline V gene (reference sequence). The CDR3 region has the DNA TGTGCCAGCAGTTCACCTGGGCCTGGCACAGATACGCAGTATTTT. Protein product: CASSSPGPGTDTQYF.

This clone was seen just once. The genes are TRBV7-9 and TRBJ1-4, with D perhaps TRBD1 (5 bases). The V end was cut by 5 bases, the J end by 7 bases, with 20 bases between. Germline CDR1 reads SEHNR; CDR2 reads FQNEAQ (reference sequence). The CDR3 is 16 residues long. CDR3 in DNA: TGTGCCAGCAGCCCTCCGGGACGACCATGGGGTGAAAAACTGTTTTTT. Protein: CASSPPGRPWGEKLFF. Based on the CDR3 plus reference TRBV7-9 and TRBJ1-4, the full variable domain is DTGVSQNPRHKITKRGQNVTFRCDPISEHNRLYWYRQTLGQGPEFLTYFQNEAQLEKSRLLSDRFSAERPKGSFSTLEIQRTEQGDSAMYLCASSPPGRPWGEKLFFGSGTQLSVL.

V gene TRBV10-3 combines with J gene TRBJ1-2; 8 nucleotides line up with TRBD1. The CDR3 runs to 15 residues. The ends lost 8 bases at V and 1 base at J; junction bases unmatched: 9. CDR1 and CDR2 (germline): ENHRY, SYGVKD. The CDR3 reads CAILDRAGVNYGYTF. The CDR3 nucleotides are TGTGCCATCCTGGACAGGGCAGGAGTTAACTATGGCTACACCTTC.

The chain carries TRBV5-1 and TRBJ1-5, with no clear D. V gave up 4 bases and J gave up 4 bases, with 12 bases separating them. Germline values: CDR1 SGHRS, CDR2 YFSETQ. CDR3 size: 14 residues. The CDR3 loop reads CASSPGEQNQPQHF. CDR3 nucleotides: TGCGCCAGCAGCCCCGGGGAGCAAAATCAGCCCCAGCATTTT.

The chain links TRBV12-5 to TRBJ2-7; D is perhaps TRBD1 (6 bases). This CDR3 spans 13 amino acids. Germline assignment: CDR1 LGHNT and CDR2 FRNRAP. V was trimmed by 6 bases and J by 1 base, leaving 10 bases between them. CDR3 in amino acids: CASGHDRSYEQYF. The CDR3, as DNA: TGTGCTAGTGGCCACGACAGGTCCTACGAGCAGTACTTC.